This TCR beta chain is from a study of blood T cell repertoires in COVID-19. CDR1 MDHEN and CDR2 SYDVKM come from the germline V gene. This CDR3 has 14 residues. Trimming stripped 8 bases from V and 6 bases from J, with 17 bases between. Patients in Seattle were enrolled during active infection, then followed longitudinally. Sequencing was performed with immunoSEQ multiplex PCR; in TCRdb, only in-frame clones are kept and a portion is missing. The profile shows over 70,000 clones, approximately 80% of them singletons. The TCR comes from a man between 65 and 85 years old with COVID-19, enrolled during active disease. This sequence joins TRBV28 and TRBJ1-5; weak D call: TRBD1 (5 bases). Sequencing was carried out using peripheral blood. The chain's CDR3 is CASSTGGYFQPQHF. Here the CDR3 DNA reads TGTGCCAGCTCCACCGGGGGGTATTTTCAGCCCCAGCATTTT.